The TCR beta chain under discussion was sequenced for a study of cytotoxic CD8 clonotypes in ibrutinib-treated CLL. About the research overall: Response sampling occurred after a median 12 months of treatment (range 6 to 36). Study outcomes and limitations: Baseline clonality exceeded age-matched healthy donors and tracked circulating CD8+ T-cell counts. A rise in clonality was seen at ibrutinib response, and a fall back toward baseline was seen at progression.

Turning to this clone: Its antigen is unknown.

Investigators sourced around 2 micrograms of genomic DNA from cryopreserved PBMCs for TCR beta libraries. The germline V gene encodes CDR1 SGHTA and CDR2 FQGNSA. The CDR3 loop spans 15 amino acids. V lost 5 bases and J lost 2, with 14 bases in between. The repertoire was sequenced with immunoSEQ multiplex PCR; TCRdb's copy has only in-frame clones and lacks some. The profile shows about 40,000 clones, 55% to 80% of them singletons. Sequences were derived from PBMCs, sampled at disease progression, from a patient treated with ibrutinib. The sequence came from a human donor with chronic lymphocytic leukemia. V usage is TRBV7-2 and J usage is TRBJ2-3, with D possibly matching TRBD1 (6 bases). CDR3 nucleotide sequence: TGTGCCAGCAGCCCGCGTGGGGACAACACAGATACGCAGTATTTT. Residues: CASSPRGDNTDTQYF.